The entry below gives a single TCR beta chain sequence along with its context. What it binds is unknown. This sample is part of a study of shared clonotypes between healthy human individuals. The CDR3 contains 17 residues. The V and J ends lost 5 bases and 0 bases respectively, with 17 bases between them. Germline CDR1 and CDR2: LNHDA and SQIVND (reference sequence). Naive CD8 cells comprised CD45RO-negative, CCR7-positively selected cells, excluding terminally differentiated effector memory CD45RA+ cells. The authors ran the assay at deep level. Authors' processing steps: There were no quality scores in the junction-only immunoSEQ sequences, so filtering differed. Clones were read by immunoSEQ multiplex PCR, and TCRdb kept only the in-frame ones, dropping some. V, J and clone size were drawn from that table, and D and trimming were deduced from the DNA. The sample holds hundreds of thousands of clones; 95% are singletons and the top ten take approximately 0.11%.

Points from the study as a whole: The study generally estimated greater richness for naive than memory subsets. Limitation of the genetic and exposure-history diversity represented came from the few donors.

The sequenced sample consisted of naive CD8+ T cells sorted from blood. The genes are TRBV19 and TRBJ1-3; TRBD1 is a possible D gene (6 bases). The receptor's source is a woman aged 25 to 39 in good health. The CDR3 DNA reads TGTGCCAGTAGTCTACTGGACAGAATAATCTCTGGAAACACCATATATTTT. Its translation is CASSLLDRIISGNTIYF.